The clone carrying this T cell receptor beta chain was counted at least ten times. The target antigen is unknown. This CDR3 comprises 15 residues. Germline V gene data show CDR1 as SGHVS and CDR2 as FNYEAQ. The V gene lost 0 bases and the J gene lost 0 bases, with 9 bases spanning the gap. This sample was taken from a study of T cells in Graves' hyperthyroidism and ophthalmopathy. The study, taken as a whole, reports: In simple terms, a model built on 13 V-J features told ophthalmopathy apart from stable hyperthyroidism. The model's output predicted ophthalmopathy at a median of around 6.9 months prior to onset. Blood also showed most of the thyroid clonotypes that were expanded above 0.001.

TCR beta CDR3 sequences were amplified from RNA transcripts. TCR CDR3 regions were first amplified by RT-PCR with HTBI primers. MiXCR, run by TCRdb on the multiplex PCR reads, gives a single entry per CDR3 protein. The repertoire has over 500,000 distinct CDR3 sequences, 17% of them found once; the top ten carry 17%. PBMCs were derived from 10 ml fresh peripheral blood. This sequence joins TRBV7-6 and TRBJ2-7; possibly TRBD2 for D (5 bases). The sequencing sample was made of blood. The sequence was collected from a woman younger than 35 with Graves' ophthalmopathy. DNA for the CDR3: TGTGCCAGCAGCTTAGCACTGGGGAGCTCCTACGAGCAGTACTTC. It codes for CASSLALGSSYEQYF.